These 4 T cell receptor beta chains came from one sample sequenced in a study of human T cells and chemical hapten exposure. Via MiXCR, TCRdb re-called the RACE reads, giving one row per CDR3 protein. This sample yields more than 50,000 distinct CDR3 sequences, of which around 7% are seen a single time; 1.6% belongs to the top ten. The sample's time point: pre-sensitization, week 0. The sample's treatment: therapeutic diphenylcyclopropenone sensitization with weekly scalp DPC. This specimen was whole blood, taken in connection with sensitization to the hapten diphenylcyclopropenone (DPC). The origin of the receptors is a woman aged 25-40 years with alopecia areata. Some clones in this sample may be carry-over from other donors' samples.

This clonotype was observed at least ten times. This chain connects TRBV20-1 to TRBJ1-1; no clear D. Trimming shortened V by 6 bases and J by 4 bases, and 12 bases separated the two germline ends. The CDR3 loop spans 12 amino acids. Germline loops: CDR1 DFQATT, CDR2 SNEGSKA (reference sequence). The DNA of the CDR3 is TGCAGTGCCCGGCCACGGTTCACTGAAGCTTTCTTT. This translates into CSARPRFTEAFF.

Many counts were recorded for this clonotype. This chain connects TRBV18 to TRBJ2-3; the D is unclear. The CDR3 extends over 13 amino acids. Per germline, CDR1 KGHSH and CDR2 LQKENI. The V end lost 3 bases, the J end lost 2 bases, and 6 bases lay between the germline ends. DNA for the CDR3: TGTGCCAGCTCACCGCAAATCACAGATACGCAGTATTTT. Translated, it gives CASSPQITDTQYF.

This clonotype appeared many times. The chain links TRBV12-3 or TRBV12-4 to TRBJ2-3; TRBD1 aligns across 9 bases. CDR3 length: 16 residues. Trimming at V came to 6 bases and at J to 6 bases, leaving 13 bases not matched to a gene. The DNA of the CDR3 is TGTGCCAGCAGCCCAATCGACAGGGGGGTCCGGGATACGCAGTATTTT. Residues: CASSPIDRGVRDTQYF.

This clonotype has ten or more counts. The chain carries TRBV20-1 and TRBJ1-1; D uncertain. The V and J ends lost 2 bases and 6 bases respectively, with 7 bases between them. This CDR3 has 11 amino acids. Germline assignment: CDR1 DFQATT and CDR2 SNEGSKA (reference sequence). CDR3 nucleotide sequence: TGCAGTGCTAGATCCTACGCTGAAGCTTTCTTT. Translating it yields CSARSYAEAFF.